This TCR beta chain derives from a study of T cell responses to AZD1222 COVID-19 vaccine. The study's findings and limits: The repertoires were collected only after the peak T cell response. The sample set comprised mostly white British donors with more females, and clonal diversity was possibly underestimated.

To note about this clone: Its target is unknown.

The CDR3 has 18 amino acids. Deletions cut 5 bases from V and 0 bases from J, with 21 bases between. Germline CDR1 and CDR2: WNHNN and SYGVQD (reference sequence). Measured with immunoSEQ multiplex PCR; TCRdb has only the in-frame clones, and not every one. The table has over 110,000 clones, approximately 90% seen once. The V gene is TRBV10-1, the J gene TRBJ2-3; D perhaps matches TRBD1 (5 bases). The input for sequencing was peripheral blood, taken on day 0 of AZD1222 vaccination. The source is an adult in good health. The DNA of the CDR3 is TGCGCCAGCAGTTCCAAACGAAAGGGGTCCCATAGCACAGATACGCAGTATTTT. Protein product: CASSSKRKGSHSTDTQYF.